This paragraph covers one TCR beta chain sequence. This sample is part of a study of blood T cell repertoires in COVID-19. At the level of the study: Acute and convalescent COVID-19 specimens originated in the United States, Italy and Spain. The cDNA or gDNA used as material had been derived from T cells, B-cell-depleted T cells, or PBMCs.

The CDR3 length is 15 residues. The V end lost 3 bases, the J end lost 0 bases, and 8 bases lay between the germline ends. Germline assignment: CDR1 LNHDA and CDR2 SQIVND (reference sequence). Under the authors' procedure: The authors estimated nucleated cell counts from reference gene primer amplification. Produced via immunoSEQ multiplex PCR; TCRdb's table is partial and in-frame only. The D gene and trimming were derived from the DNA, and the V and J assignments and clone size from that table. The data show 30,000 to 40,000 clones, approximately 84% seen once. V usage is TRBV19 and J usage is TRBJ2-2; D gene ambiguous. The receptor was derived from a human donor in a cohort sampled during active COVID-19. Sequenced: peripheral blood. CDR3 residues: CASSIDTPNTGELFF. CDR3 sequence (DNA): TGTGCCAGTAGTATTGACACCCCGAACACCGGGGAGCTGTTTTTT. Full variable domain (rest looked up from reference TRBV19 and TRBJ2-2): DGGITQSPKYLFRKEGQNVTLSCEQNLNHDAMYWYRQDPGQGLRLIYYSQIVNDFQKGDIAEGYSVSREKKESFPLTVTSAQKNPTAFYLCASSIDTPNTGELFFGEGSRLTVL.